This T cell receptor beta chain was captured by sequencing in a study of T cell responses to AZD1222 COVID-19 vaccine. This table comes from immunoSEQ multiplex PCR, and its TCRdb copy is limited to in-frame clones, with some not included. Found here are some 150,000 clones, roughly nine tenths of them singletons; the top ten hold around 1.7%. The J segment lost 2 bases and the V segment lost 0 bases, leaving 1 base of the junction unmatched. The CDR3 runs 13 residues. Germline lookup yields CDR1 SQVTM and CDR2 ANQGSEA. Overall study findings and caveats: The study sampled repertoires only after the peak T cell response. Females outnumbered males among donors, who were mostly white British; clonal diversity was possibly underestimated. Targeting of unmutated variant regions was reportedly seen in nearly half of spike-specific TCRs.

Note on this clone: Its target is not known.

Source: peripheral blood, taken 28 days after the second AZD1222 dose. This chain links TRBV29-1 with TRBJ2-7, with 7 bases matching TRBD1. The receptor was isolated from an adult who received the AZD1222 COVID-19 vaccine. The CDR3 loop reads CSVEEDRTYEQYF. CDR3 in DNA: TGCAGCGTTGAAGAGGACAGGACCTACGAGCAGTACTTC.